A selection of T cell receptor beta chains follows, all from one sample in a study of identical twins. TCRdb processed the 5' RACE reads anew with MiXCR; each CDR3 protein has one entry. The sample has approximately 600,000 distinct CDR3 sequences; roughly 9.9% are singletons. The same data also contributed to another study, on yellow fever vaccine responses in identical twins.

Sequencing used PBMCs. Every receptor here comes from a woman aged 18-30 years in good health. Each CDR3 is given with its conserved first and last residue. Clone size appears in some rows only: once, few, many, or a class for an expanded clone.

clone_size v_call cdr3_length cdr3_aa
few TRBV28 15 CASSPSGQINQPQHF
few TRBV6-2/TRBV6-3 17 CATLRLAGGFPPSEQFF
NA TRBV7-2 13 CASSLGSIYEQYF
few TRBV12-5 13 CASGLSLINEQFF
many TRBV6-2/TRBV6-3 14 CASRKPSSTDTQYF
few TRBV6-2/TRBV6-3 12 CASSDWGQPQHF
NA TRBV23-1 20 CASSQSKESSGTVSTDTQYF
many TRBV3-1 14 CASSATGTSGEQYF
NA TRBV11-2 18 CASSFRAGGTPTSNEQFF
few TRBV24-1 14 CAIPTGASTDTQYF
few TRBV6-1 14 CASRRDRPSYEQYF
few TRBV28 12 CASKIPTAGYTF
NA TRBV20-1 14 CSSIVRGPNYEQYF
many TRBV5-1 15 CASNAQNEGLGEQFF
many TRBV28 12 CASSLYEGELFF
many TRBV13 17 CASSLARGPTSQETQYF
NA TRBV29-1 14 CSVVWQSSYNEQFF
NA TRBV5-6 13 CASSFSWALTLHF
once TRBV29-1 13 CSVGSGYTGELFF
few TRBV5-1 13 CASSFGTAAEAFF
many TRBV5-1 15 CASSFGGMGRNEQFF
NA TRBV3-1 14 CASSQGPSNQPQHF
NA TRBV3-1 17 CASSQRRGGRGAYEQYF
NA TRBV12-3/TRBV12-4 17 CASSPRTSGRARETQYF
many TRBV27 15 CASSLLGGSTGELFF
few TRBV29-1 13 CSVARGGSDTQYF
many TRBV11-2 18 CASSLESPVLAGNNEQFF
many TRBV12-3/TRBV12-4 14 CASSFGLNTDTQYF
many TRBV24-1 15 CATSDTGGAYNEQFF
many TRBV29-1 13 CSVARQGAGEQFF
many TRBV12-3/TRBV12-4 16 CASSLRTSGGGTEAFF
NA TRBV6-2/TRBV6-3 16 CASSYSGGGARHEQFF
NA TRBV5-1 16 CASSLWDPLSYNEQFF
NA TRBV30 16 CACVRRVAGATGELFF
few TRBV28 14 CASSLSDGDYGYTF
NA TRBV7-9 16 CASSPPGGLNTGELFF
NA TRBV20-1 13 CSARGDRNEKLFF
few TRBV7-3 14 CASSLDHSLREQFF
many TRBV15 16 CATSPPRTGVVDTQYF
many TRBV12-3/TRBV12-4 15 CASSPLTAGDYEQYF
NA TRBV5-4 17 CASSLPGQGRVREGQYF
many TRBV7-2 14 CASSLMAGNYEQYF
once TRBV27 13 CASSDRQGYEQYF
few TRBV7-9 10 CASSFETLFF
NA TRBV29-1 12 CSVIQGIYEQYF
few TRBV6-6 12 CASYPGENTQYF
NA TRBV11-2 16 CASSSSTAIAKNIQYF
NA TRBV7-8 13 CASSLSSTNEQYF
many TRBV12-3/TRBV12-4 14 CASTWGLPISEQYF
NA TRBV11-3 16 CASSLLTGRSTDTQYF
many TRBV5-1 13 CASGGTGLYEQYF
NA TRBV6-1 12 CASCPSGETQYF
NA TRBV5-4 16 CASSPSGTPHTDTQYF
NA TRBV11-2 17 CASSFGLAGDGRDEQYF
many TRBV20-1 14 CSARETGANTEAFF